These T cell receptor beta chains were read from a single sample in a study of T cells in Graves' hyperthyroidism and ophthalmopathy. From the multiplex PCR reads, TCRdb called clonotypes with MiXCR, one entry per CDR3 protein. This table has some 600,000 distinct CDR3 sequences, more than 11% appearing once. Sequencing used blood. Receptors originate from a woman aged 25 to 39 with Graves' hyperthyroidism that later progressed to Graves' ophthalmopathy. The CDR3 runs from the conserved cysteine through the conserved F or W. Each record gives: D gene, J gene, clone size, V gene, CDR3 DNA, CDR3 protein. A D gene is named only where the DNA matches it firmly. The size field is filled for only some rows; it gives once, few, many or a size class.

D: NA; J: TRBJ2-1; size: NA; V: TRBV14; DNA: TGTGCCAGCAGCCAAGAGGCTTTCCTGAGCTCCTACAATGAGCAGTTCTTC; CDR3: CASSQEAFLSSYNEQFF
D: NA; J: TRBJ2-5; size: many; V: TRBV28; DNA: TGTGCCAGCATTCGAACCCTCAGCGGGGAGACCCAGTACTTC; CDR3: CASIRTLSGETQYF
D: TRBD2; J: TRBJ2-5; size: NA; V: TRBV11-2; DNA: TGTGCCAGCAGCGGGCGGGGGGGTCAAGAGACCCAGTACTTC; CDR3: CASSGRGGQETQYF
D: NA; J: TRBJ1-1; size: NA; V: TRBV5-5; DNA: TGTGCCAGCAGCCCCATTGGGTCGCAGAACACTGAAGCTTTCTTT; CDR3: CASSPIGSQNTEAFF
D: TRBD2; J: TRBJ2-2; size: many; V: TRBV19; DNA: TGTGCCAGTAGTATTCCGGGGGGACGGATCACCGGGGAGCTGTTTTTT; CDR3: CASSIPGGRITGELFF
D: TRBD2; J: TRBJ2-7; size: many; V: TRBV11-2; DNA: TGTGCCAGCAGCTCACTAGCGGGTAGGGTCGAGCAGTACTTC; CDR3: CASSSLAGRVEQYF
D: NA; J: TRBJ2-5; size: NA; V: TRBV9; DNA: TGTGCCAGCAGCTTAGGTCCAACAGCGAAAGAGACCCAGTACTTC; CDR3: CASSLGPTAKETQYF
D: TRBD1; J: TRBJ1-1; size: few; V: TRBV5-1; DNA: TGCGCCAGCAGCTCCAACGGACAGGGCTTAATGAACACTGAAGCTTTCTTT; CDR3: CASSSNGQGLMNTEAFF
D: NA; J: TRBJ2-5; size: many; V: TRBV29-1; DNA: TGCAGCATTCCTGTCCCACTTTCTTTTCAAGAGACCCAGTACTTC; CDR3: CSIPVPLSFQETQYF
D: TRBD1; J: TRBJ1-2; size: NA; V: TRBV19; DNA: TGTGCCAGTAGGGACAGGGGTCTCTATGGCTACACCTTC; CDR3: CASRDRGLYGYTF
D: TRBD1; J: TRBJ2-1; size: many; V: TRBV10-3; DNA: TGTGCCATCAGCGCGGACAGGGGATCCTACAATGAGCAGTTCTTC; CDR3: CAISADRGSYNEQFF
D: TRBD2; J: TRBJ2-3; size: many; V: TRBV20-1; DNA: TGCAGTGCTAGAGATAGCGGGAGGGGCACAGATACGCAGTATTTT; CDR3: CSARDSGRGTDTQYF
D: NA; J: TRBJ1-1; size: many; V: TRBV7-9; DNA: TGTGCCAGCAGCTCTCCGACCCGGGACACCCGAACTAACACTGAAGCTTTCTTT; CDR3: CASSSPTRDTRTNTEAFF
D: TRBD1; J: TRBJ2-5; size: many; V: TRBV28; DNA: TGTGCCAGCAGTGCTACGGACAGGGTGTCTGGGACCCAGTACTTC; CDR3: CASSATDRVSGTQYF
D: NA; J: TRBJ1-4; size: many; V: TRBV20-1; DNA: TGCAGTGCTGAAGGGCCGCAGAATGAAAAACTGTTTTTT; CDR3: CSAEGPQNEKLFF
D: TRBD2; J: TRBJ2-1; size: many; V: TRBV7-8; DNA: TGTGCCAGCAGCTTAGAGTGGGGTGGGGGGGATTCTACGGTCGTGAGGGTAGATGAGCAGTTCTTC; CDR3: CASSLEWGGGDSTVVRVDEQFF
D: TRBD1; J: TRBJ2-7; size: NA; V: TRBV19; DNA: TGTGCCAGTAGACAATCCGGGACAGGGACCTACGAGCAGTACTTC; CDR3: CASRQSGTGTYEQYF
D: NA; J: TRBJ1-3; size: few; V: TRBV14; DNA: TGTGCCAGCAGCCAAGGAGTGAAAAAGGGGGGGTACTCTGGAAACACCATATATTTT; CDR3: CASSQGVKKGGYSGNTIYF
D: NA; J: TRBJ1-6; size: NA; V: TRBV9; DNA: TGTGCCAGCAGCCTGGCCGGGTCTAACAATTCACCCCTCCACTTT; CDR3: CASSLAGSNNSPLHF
D: NA; J: TRBJ1-2; size: many; V: TRBV10-3; DNA: TGTGCCATCAGTGAGTCGGGCTGGATGGGCTATGGCTACACCTTC; CDR3: CAISESGWMGYGYTF
D: NA; J: TRBJ2-7; size: many; V: TRBV29-1; DNA: TGCAGCGTTGACGTGTCAAGCTCCTACGAGCAGTACTTC; CDR3: CSVDVSSSYEQYF
D: TRBD2; J: TRBJ2-1; size: NA; V: TRBV5-1; DNA: TGCGCCAGCAGCTTGTTGGTGGCTAGCGGGCAACTCGACAATGAGCAGTTCTTC; CDR3: CASSLLVASGQLDNEQFF
D: TRBD2; J: TRBJ2-7; size: NA; V: TRBV3-1; DNA: TGTGCCAGCAGCCAAGTTGGAGCGGGAGACTACGAGCAGTACTTC; CDR3: CASSQVGAGDYEQYF
D: TRBD2; J: TRBJ2-1; size: NA; V: TRBV4-2; DNA: TGTGCCAGCAGCCAAGATACTAGCGACTCCTACAATGAGCAGTTCTTC; CDR3: CASSQDTSDSYNEQFF
D: TRBD2; J: TRBJ2-3; size: NA; V: TRBV3-1; DNA: TGTGCCAGCAGGCACACTAGCGGGAGCACAGATACGCAGTATTTT; CDR3: CASRHTSGSTDTQYF
D: TRBD1; J: TRBJ1-6; size: NA; V: TRBV25-1; DNA: TGTGCCAGCAGACAGGGGTTTAATTCACCCCTCCACTTT; CDR3: CASRQGFNSPLHF
D: NA; J: TRBJ2-3; size: many; V: TRBV12-3/TRBV12-4; DNA: TGTGCCAGCAGTAACGCGGAGGGCGCCATGGGTACGCAGTATTTT; CDR3: CASSNAEGAMGTQYF